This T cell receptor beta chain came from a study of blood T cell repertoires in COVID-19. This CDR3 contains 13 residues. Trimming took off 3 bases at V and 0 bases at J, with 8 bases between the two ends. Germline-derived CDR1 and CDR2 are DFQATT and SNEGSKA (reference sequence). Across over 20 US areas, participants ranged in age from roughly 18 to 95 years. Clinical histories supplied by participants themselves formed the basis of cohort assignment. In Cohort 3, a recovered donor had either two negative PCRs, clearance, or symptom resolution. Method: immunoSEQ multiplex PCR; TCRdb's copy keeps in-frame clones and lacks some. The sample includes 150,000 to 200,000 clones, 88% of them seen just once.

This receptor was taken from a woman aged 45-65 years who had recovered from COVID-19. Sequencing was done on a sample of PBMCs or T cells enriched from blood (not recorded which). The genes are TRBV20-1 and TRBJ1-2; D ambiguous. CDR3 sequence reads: CSASQVANYGYTF. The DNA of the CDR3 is TGCAGTGCTAGTCAAGTAGCTAACTATGGCTACACCTTC.